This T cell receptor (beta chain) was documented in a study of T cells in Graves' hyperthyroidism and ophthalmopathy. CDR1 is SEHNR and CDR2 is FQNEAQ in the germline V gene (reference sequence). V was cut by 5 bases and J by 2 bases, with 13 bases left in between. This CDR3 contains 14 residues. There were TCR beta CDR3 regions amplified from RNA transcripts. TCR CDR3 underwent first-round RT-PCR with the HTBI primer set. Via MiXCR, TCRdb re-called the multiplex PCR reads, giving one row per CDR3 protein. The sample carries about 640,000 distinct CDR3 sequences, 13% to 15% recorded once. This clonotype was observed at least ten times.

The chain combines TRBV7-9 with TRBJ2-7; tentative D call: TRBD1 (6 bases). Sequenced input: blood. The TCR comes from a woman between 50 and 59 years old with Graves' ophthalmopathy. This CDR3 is CASSPRQETYEQYF. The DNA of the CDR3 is TGTGCCAGCAGCCCTCGACAGGAGACCTACGAGCAGTACTTC.